The T cell receptor beta chain described here comes from a study of T cell repertoires in cytomegalovirus infection. Study as a whole: CMV epitopes that were recently identified and HLA-C-restricted were used alongside well-studied HLA-B-restricted ones. From public TCR beta signatures came an indication of both CMV infection and matching HLA type. Study conclusions and caveats: Cumulative public TCR beta family frequency identified CMV carriers with the relevant HLA. The response measured ex vivo was dominated by TCR beta clonotypes (HLA-C-restricted and CMV-specific).

Notes on this clonotype: Its antigen remains unidentified.

Trimming took off 3 bases at V and 5 bases at J, with 5 bases between the two ends. The germline V gene has CDR1 LNHDA and CDR2 SQIVND (reference sequence). The CDR3 is 11 amino acids. TCRdb reprocessed the reads with MiXCR, giving one entry per CDR3 protein. This table has about 83,000 distinct CDR3 sequences, about 31% appearing once. This TCR derives from a human donor in good health (CMV status not recorded). Some clones in this sample may be carry-over from other donors' samples. This material consisted of CD8+ T cells from cultured PBMCs, taken from culture after CMV antigen stimulation. The rearrangement links TRBV19 to TRBJ2-7; unclear D gene. The CDR3 sequence: CASSIGHEQYF. The CDR3 nucleotides are TGTGCCAGTAGTATTGGCCACGAGCAGTACTTC.